These T cell receptor beta chains were read from a single sample in a study of Ad26.COV2.S vaccination and SARS-CoV-2 variants. Sequencing was performed with immunoSEQ multiplex PCR; in TCRdb, only in-frame clones are kept and a portion is missing. The repertoire holds about 400,000 clones, with 83% as singletons. Sample: peripheral blood, taken in a trial of Ad26.COV2.S vaccine versus placebo. The source of these receptors is a person between 18 and 59 years old who received the Ad26.COV2.S COVID-19 vaccine or a placebo. CDR3s include the opening cysteine and the closing phenylalanine or tryptophan. Fields, in order: CDR3 protein, J gene, V gene.

cdr3_aa: CASSISGQLYEQYF
j_call: TRBJ2-7
v_call: TRBV6-5

cdr3_aa: CASSPGPAYGYTF
j_call: TRBJ1-2
v_call: TRBV18

cdr3_aa: CASSLNRGPPPYGYTF
j_call: TRBJ1-2
v_call: TRBV3-1/TRBV3-2

cdr3_aa: CASTADTYSYNSPLHF
j_call: TRBJ1-6
v_call: TRBV19

cdr3_aa: CASSDSAGGGTDTQYF
j_call: TRBJ2-3
v_call: TRBV6-4

cdr3_aa: CASSYPGSYNEQFF
j_call: TRBJ2-1
v_call: TRBV6-2/TRBV6-3

cdr3_aa: CASSLFGTGELFF
j_call: TRBJ2-2
v_call: TRBV7-9

cdr3_aa: CASSFREYGYTF
j_call: TRBJ1-2
v_call: TRBV28

cdr3_aa: CASGGGPNTEAFF
j_call: TRBJ1-1
v_call: TRBV7-2

cdr3_aa: CASSRGQGQDTQYF
j_call: TRBJ2-3
v_call: TRBV25-1

cdr3_aa: CASSVGGLAGGRQETQYF
j_call: TRBJ2-5
v_call: TRBV9

cdr3_aa: CASSYTSGDSPLHF
j_call: TRBJ1-6
v_call: TRBV6-6

cdr3_aa: CASSIRDFNQPQHF
j_call: TRBJ1-5
v_call: TRBV19

cdr3_aa: CASSFGTGRQPQHF
j_call: TRBJ1-5
v_call: TRBV28

cdr3_aa: CAISESWYEQFF
j_call: TRBJ2-1
v_call: TRBV10-3

cdr3_aa: CSGHGTDTQYF
j_call: TRBJ2-3
v_call: TRBV20-1

cdr3_aa: CASSHDISGGYTGELFF
j_call: TRBJ2-2
v_call: TRBV6-6

cdr3_aa: CASTLGAGGPRNEQFF
j_call: TRBJ2-1
v_call: TRBV9

cdr3_aa: CASSALVRRAAFF
j_call: TRBJ1-1
v_call: TRBV11-2

cdr3_aa: CASSLFAFSSYEQYF
j_call: TRBJ2-7
v_call: TRBV5-1

cdr3_aa: CASSFPGETQYF
j_call: TRBJ2-5
v_call: TRBV7-2

cdr3_aa: CASSLGSGTHSYEQYF
j_call: TRBJ2-7
v_call: TRBV5-1

cdr3_aa: CASSLAGQVSDTQYF
j_call: TRBJ2-3
v_call: TRBV11-2

cdr3_aa: CASSLAATGTDTQYF
j_call: TRBJ2-3
v_call: TRBV5-5

cdr3_aa: CASSPQGGGRDSNSYEQYF
j_call: TRBJ2-7
v_call: TRBV6-2/TRBV6-3

cdr3_aa: CASSVDGRRYEQYF
j_call: TRBJ2-7
v_call: TRBV9

cdr3_aa: CASSSTSGTEAFF
j_call: TRBJ1-1
v_call: TRBV7-3

cdr3_aa: CASIMWGLGGYTF
j_call: TRBJ1-2
v_call: TRBV12-3/TRBV12-4

cdr3_aa: CASSLTTAGGTEQFF
j_call: TRBJ2-1
v_call: TRBV7-3

cdr3_aa: CASSQWGGRADTQYF
j_call: TRBJ2-3
v_call: TRBV14

cdr3_aa: CASSHVIRGAGEKLFF
j_call: TRBJ1-4
v_call: TRBV7-9

cdr3_aa: CASSLRGRGYTF
j_call: TRBJ1-2
v_call: TRBV28

cdr3_aa: CASSWGLLETQYF
j_call: TRBJ2-5
v_call: TRBV7-2

cdr3_aa: CAINQRQLGSTRAFF
j_call: TRBJ1-1
v_call: TRBV10-3

cdr3_aa: CASTLLTGAGELFF
j_call: TRBJ2-2
v_call: TRBV7-2

cdr3_aa: CASITGSTEAFF
j_call: TRBJ1-1
v_call: TRBV2

cdr3_aa: CATSPGHYNSPLHF
j_call: TRBJ1-6
v_call: TRBV15

cdr3_aa: CASLAGDTQYF
j_call: TRBJ2-3
v_call: TRBV2

cdr3_aa: CASSLRKGARLNYEQYF
j_call: TRBJ2-7
v_call: TRBV27

cdr3_aa: CASSRNRGTSGSSHEQYF
j_call: TRBJ2-7
v_call: TRBV7-9

cdr3_aa: CASSQVPGPQPQHF
j_call: TRBJ1-5
v_call: TRBV4-3

cdr3_aa: CASSLSGGSQETQYF
j_call: TRBJ2-5
v_call: TRBV5-1

cdr3_aa: CASSVGGAPGNTIYF
j_call: TRBJ1-3
v_call: TRBV9

cdr3_aa: CASSYTGSSGYTF
j_call: TRBJ1-2
v_call: TRBV6-5

cdr3_aa: CASSVGVGTGKRDTEAFF
j_call: TRBJ1-1
v_call: TRBV9

cdr3_aa: CASRGQGTEAFF
j_call: TRBJ1-1
v_call: TRBV5-4

cdr3_aa: CASSTRDRGDTEAFF
j_call: TRBJ1-1
v_call: TRBV6-6

cdr3_aa: CASSPVVVNTEAFF
j_call: TRBJ1-1
v_call: TRBV5-5

cdr3_aa: CASSQRGARTEAFF
j_call: TRBJ1-1
v_call: TRBV6-5

cdr3_aa: CASSQAPGLAGSTDTQYF
j_call: TRBJ2-3
v_call: TRBV3-1/TRBV3-2

cdr3_aa: CASSSVGLAGDGDTQYF
j_call: TRBJ2-3
v_call: TRBV11-2

cdr3_aa: CASMTGTGIQETQYF
j_call: TRBJ2-5
v_call: TRBV27

cdr3_aa: CASSPDRRAGNTIYF
j_call: TRBJ1-3
v_call: TRBV3-1/TRBV3-2

cdr3_aa: CASSQRDYGYTF
j_call: TRBJ1-2
v_call: TRBV2

cdr3_aa: CASSEAHPYGYTF
j_call: TRBJ1-2
v_call: TRBV19

cdr3_aa: CAWMASAEGYTF
j_call: TRBJ1-2
v_call: TRBV30

cdr3_aa: CASSESRLCGDEQYF
j_call: TRBJ2-7
v_call: TRBV10-1